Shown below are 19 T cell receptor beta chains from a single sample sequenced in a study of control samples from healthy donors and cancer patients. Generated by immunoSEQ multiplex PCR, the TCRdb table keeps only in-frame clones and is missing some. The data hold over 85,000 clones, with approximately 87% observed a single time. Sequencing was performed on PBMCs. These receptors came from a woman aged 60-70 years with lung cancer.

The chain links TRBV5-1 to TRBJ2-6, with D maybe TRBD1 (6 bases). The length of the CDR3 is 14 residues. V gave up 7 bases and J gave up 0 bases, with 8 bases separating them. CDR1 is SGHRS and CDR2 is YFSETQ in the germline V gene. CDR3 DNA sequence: TGCGCCAGCGCGGACAGCTCTGGGGCCAACGTCCTGACTTTC. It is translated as CASADSSGANVLTF.

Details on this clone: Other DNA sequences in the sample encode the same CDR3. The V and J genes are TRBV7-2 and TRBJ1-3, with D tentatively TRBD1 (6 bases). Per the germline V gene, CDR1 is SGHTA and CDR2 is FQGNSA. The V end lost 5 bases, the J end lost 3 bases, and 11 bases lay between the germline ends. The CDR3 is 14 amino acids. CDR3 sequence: CASSPQGYGNTIYF. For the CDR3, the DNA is TGTGCCAGCAGCCCACAGGGTTATGGAAACACCATATATTTT.

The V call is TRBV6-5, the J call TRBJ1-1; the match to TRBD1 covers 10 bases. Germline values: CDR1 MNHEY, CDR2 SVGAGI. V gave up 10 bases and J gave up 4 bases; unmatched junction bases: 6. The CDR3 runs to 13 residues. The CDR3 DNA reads TGTGCCACCCGGACAGGGGGGACCACTGAAGCTTTCTTT. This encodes CATRTGGTTEAFF.

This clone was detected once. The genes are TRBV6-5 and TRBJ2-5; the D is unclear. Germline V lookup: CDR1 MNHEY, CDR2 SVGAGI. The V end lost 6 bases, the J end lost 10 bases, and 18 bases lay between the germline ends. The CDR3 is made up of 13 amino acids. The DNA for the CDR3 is TGTGCCAGCAGCCCCACCGAGCGTTCAGGCCAGTACTTC. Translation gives CASSPTERSGQYF.

In DNA form, the CDR3 reads TGCAGCGTTGAGGTGGGAGGGCCAGGGGAGACCCAGTACTTC. It yields the protein CSVEVGGPGETQYF. This chain connects TRBV29-1 to TRBJ2-5; the match to TRBD2 covers 7 bases. Per germline, CDR1 SQVTM and CDR2 ANQGSEA. The junction had 9 bases not matched to a gene; V was cut back by 3 bases and J by 5 bases. This CDR3 is 14 amino acids long. The full variable domain, completed using reference TRBV29-1 and TRBJ2-5, is SAVISQKPSRDICQRGTSLTIQCQVDSQVTMMFWYRQQPGQSLTLIATANQGSEATYESGFVIDKFPISRPNLTFSTLTVSNMSPEDSSIYLCSVEVGGPGETQYFGPGTRLLVL.

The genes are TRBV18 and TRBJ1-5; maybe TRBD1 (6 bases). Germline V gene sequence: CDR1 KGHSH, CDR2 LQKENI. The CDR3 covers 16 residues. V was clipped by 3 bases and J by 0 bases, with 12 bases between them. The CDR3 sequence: CASSPQGGASNQPQHF. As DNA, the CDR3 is TGTGCCAGCTCACCGCAAGGGGGGGCTAGCAATCAGCCCCAGCATTTT.

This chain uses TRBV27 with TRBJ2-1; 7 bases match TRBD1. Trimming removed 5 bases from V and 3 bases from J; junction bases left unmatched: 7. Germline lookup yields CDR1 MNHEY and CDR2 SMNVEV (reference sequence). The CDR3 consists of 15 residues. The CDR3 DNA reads TGTGCCAGCAGTCCAGACAGGGACCTCTACAATGAGCAGTTCTTC. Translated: CASSPDRDLYNEQFF.

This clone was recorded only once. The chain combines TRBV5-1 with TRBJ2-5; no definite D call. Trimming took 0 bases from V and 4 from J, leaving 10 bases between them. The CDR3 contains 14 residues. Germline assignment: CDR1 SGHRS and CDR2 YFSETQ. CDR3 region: CASSLAQVRETQYF. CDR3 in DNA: TGCGCCAGCAGCTTGGCCCAGGTCCGAGAGACCCAGTACTTC.

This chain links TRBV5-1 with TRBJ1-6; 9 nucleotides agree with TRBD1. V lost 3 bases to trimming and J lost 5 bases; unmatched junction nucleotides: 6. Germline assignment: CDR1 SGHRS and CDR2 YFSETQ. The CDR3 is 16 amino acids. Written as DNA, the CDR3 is TGCGCCAGCAGCTACGGACAGGGGAAAGATAATTCACCCCTCCACTTT. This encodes CASSYGQGKDNSPLHF.

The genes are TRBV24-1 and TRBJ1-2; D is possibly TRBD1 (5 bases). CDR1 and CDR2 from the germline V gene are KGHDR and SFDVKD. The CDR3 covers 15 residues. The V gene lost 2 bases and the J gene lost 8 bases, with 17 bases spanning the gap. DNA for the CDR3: TGTGCCACCAGTGATTCAATGACTGCGTCAGGGGGCTACACCTTC. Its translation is CATSDSMTASGGYTF.

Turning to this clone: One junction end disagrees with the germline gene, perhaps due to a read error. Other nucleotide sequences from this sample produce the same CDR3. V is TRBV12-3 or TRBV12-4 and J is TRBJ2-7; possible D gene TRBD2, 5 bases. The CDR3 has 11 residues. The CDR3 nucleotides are TGTGCCAGTAGTTTAGCGCACGAGCAGTACTTC. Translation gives CASSLAHEQYF.

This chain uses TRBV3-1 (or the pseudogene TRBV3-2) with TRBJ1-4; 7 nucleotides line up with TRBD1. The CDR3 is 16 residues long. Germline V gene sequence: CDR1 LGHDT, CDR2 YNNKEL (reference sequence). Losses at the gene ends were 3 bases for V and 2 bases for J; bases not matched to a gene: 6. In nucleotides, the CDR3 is TGTGCCAGCAGCCAGACAGGGTTTCAGACTAATGAAAAACTGTTTTTT. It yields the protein CASSQTGFQTNEKLFF.

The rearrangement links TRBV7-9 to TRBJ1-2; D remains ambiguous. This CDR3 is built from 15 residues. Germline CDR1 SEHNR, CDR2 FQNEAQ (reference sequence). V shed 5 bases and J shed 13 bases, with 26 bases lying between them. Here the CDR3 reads CASSLIGRTVDVSTF. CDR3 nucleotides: TGTGCCAGCAGCCTGATTGGCAGGACGGTTGACGTATCCACCTTC.

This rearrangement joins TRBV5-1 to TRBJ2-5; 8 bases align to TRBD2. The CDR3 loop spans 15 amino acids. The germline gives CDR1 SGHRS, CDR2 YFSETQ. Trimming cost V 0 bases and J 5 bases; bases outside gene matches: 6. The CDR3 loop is CASSLVGLGEETQYF. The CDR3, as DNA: TGCGCCAGCAGCTTGGTGGGACTAGGGGAGGAGACCCAGTACTTC.

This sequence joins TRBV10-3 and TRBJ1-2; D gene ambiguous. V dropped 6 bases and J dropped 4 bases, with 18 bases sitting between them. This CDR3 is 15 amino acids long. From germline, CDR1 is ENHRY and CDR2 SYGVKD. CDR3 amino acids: CAIRGDNPGPYGYTF. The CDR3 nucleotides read TGTGCCATCAGAGGAGATAATCCAGGCCCCTATGGCTACACCTTC.

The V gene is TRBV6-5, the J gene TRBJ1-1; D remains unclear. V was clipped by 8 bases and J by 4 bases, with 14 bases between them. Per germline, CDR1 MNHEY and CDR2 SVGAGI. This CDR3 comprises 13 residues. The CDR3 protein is CASGQARVTEAFF. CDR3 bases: TGTGCCAGCGGTCAGGCACGGGTCACTGAAGCTTTCTTT.

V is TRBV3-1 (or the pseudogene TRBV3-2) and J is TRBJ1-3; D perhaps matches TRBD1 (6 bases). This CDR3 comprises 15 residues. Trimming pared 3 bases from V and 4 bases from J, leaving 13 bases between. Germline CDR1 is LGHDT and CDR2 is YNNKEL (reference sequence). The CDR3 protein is CASSQAGVEGNTIYF. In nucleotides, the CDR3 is TGTGCCAGCAGCCAGGCAGGGGTTGAAGGAAACACCATATATTTT.

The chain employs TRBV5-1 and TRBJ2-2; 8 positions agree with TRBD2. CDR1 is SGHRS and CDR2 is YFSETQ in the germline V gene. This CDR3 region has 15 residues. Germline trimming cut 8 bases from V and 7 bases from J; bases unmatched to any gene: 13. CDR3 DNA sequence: TGCGCCAGTCAAACCGCCGGGGGGGCCGACGGGGAGCTGTTTTTT. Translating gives CASQTAGGADGELFF.

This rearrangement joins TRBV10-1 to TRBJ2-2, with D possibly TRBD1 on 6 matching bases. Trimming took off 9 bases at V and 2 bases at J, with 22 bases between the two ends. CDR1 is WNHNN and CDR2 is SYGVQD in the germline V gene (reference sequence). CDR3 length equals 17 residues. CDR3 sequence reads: CARIQGCAILNTGELFF. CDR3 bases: TGCGCCAGGATTCAGGGGTGCGCCATACTCAACACCGGGGAGCTGTTTTTT.